What follows are 3 T cell receptor beta chains derived from one specimen sequenced in a study of CD8 T cells in ankylosing spondylitis. One entry per CDR3 protein results from TCRdb running MiXCR on the 5' RACE reads. This sample yields around 280,000 distinct CDR3 sequences, of which around 18% are seen a single time; about 8% belongs to the top ten. The source material was blood, either unsorted or a sorted T cell fraction (not recorded which). These receptors were taken from a male donor with ankylosing spondylitis or in good health (not recorded which).

This clonotype was detected ten times or more. The chain is built from TRBV5-6 and TRBJ1-1; no clear D. Germline CDR1 and CDR2: SGHDT and YYEEEE. With 6 bases removed from V and 2 bases from J, the gap between germline ends came to 8 bases. This CDR3 contains 12 residues. The CDR3, as DNA: TGTGCCAGCACCCTGCAAAACACTGAAGCTTTCTTT. This codes for CASTLQNTEAFF.

This clonotype showed up many times. The chain joins TRBV29-1 to TRBJ2-5; maybe TRBD2 (6 bases). V was shortened by 6 bases and J by 1 base, with 12 bases between the two germline ends. The CDR3 consists of 13 residues. Germline V gives CDR1 SQVTM, CDR2 ANQGSEA. CDR3 region: CSVSGGTQETQYF. The CDR3 DNA follows: TGCAGCGTCTCTGGGGGGACCCAAGAGACCCAGTACTTC.

CDR3 nucleotide sequence: TGCAGTGCTAGCCCCGGGACTAGCGAAGAGACCCAGTACTTC. It specifies CSASPGTSEETQYF. This chain links TRBV20-1 with TRBJ2-5; 10 nucleotides line up with TRBD2. The CDR3 length is 14 residues. The germline V gene has CDR1 DFQATT and CDR2 SNEGSKA (reference sequence). V lost 3 bases, J lost 3 bases, and 4 bases stayed unmatched.